The 2 T cell receptor beta chains presented below share a single source sample, sequenced in a study of read filtering for tumor transcriptome and immune sequencing. Molecular barcoded adaptors covering alpha/delta and beta/gamma chains were used on around 370 ng RNA. TCRdb re-derived calls from the reads in MiXCR, one entry per CDR3 protein. The sample yields 90,000 to 95,000 distinct CDR3 sequences, 20% to 25% seen once. Sequenced sample: a population of CD138-negative cells sorted from bone marrow. Receptor source: a donor older than 35 with multiple myeloma.

This clonotype was seen ten or more times. The chain links TRBV19 to TRBJ2-2; D unclear. Germline V lookup: CDR1 LNHDA, CDR2 SQIVND (reference sequence). Trimming shortened V by 1 base and J by 3 bases, and 12 bases separated the two germline ends. The CDR3 has 16 residues. The CDR3 is CASSIVVPGYTGELFF. The CDR3 DNA is TGTGCCAGTAGTATAGTCGTCCCGGGTTACACCGGGGAGCTGTTTTTT.

This clonotype has more than one count but fewer than ten. The V gene is TRBV5-1, the J gene TRBJ2-7; D not resolved. Trimming shortened V by 1 base and J by 0 bases, and 11 bases separated the two germline ends. The length of the CDR3 is 15 residues. Germline CDR1 and CDR2: SGHRS and YFSETQ. The CDR3 is CASSLISTVSYEQYF. The CDR3 bases are TGCGCCAGCAGCTTGATTTCGACGGTCTCCTACGAGCAGTACTTC.